The rows below give T cell receptor beta chains drawn from one sample of a study of blood T cell repertoires in COVID-19. Using immunoSEQ multiplex PCR, the repertoire was profiled, and TCRdb retains in-frame clones only, with some absent. The sample includes approximately 250,000 clones, almost 85% of them seen just once. Specimen: peripheral blood. Every receptor here comes from a man aged 50-60 years with acute or convalescent COVID-19. CDR3s leave out the opening cysteine and the closing phenylalanine or tryptophan. Each record gives: V gene, J gene, CDR3 protein.

TRBV2	TRBJ1-5	ASSPDRVDQPQH
TRBV5-6	TRBJ2-7	ASSYRTSGDGEQY
TRBV27	TRBJ2-7	ASSFRGGSEQY
TRBV18	TRBJ2-3	ASSPGLAGGSTDTQY
TRBV3-1/TRBV3-2	TRBJ1-6	ASRQSLTGVRSPLH
TRBV6-4	TRBJ1-2	ASSIDPGQGIGGYT
TRBV9	TRBJ2-7	ASSVAASGEQY
TRBV6-4	TRBJ2-2	ASSDSVQGLTGELF
TRBV12-5	TRBJ2-1	ASGPPATSGVQNEQF
TRBV6-5	TRBJ1-1	ASTKAGANTEAF
TRBV11-1	TRBJ2-1	ASSFPGAVGGYEQF
TRBV19	TRBJ2-1	ASSMGRASYNEQF
TRBV28	TRBJ2-7	ASSILTGLNEQY
TRBV5-1	TRBJ1-4	ASSGTGETNEKLF
TRBV5-1	TRBJ1-3	ASSLGPASSGNTIY
TRBV5-4	TRBJ2-5	ASSFDSGSLGETQY
TRBV7-2	TRBJ2-7	ASSPETGAYEQY
TRBV3-1/TRBV3-2	TRBJ2-3	ASSQLRTSGRAGTDTQY
TRBV18	TRBJ2-7	ASSPLGASEQY
TRBV7-9	TRBJ2-1	ASSLDYRQF
TRBV28	TRBJ1-2	ASSTIYDGYT
TRBV29-1	TRBJ1-1	SVGEGAGTEAF
TRBV30	TRBJ2-7	AWGLDSYEQY
TRBV5-5	TRBJ2-7	ASSLAYGAYEQY
TRBV10-2	TRBJ2-7	ASEPGQSYEQY
TRBV6-6	TRBJ2-7	ASSRTGPDRVFSYEQY